One sample yielded the 22 T cell receptor beta chains listed below, sequenced in a study of human T cells and chemical hapten exposure. The time point was: patch test 1, 2 weeks after DPC sensitization. Stated treatment: therapeutic diphenylcyclopropenone sensitization with weekly scalp DPC. A single record per CDR3 protein comes from TCRdb applying MiXCR to the RACE reads. The profile shows 300,000 to 450,000 distinct CDR3 sequences, more than 4.5% of them singletons. This specimen was whole blood, taken in connection with sensitization to the hapten diphenylcyclopropenone (DPC). These receptors all come from a woman between 45 and 60 years old with alopecia areata. Some clones in this sample may be carry-over from other donors' samples.

V is TRBV5-5 and J is TRBJ2-7; the D gene is possibly TRBD2 (7 bases). The CDR3 extends over 15 amino acids. Trimming removed 2 bases at V and 5 bases at J, with 17 bases between. Per germline, CDR1 SGHKS and CDR2 YYEKEE (reference sequence). The CDR3 DNA sequence: TGTGCCAGCAGCTTAGACGGGGGGCGAACCAACGAGCAGTACTTC. Translated: CASSLDGGRTNEQYF.

This clonotype was detected ten times or more. The rearrangement uses TRBV28 and TRBJ1-5; D gene uncertain. The germline V gene has CDR1 MDHEN and CDR2 SYDVKM. Trimming left V 8 bases short and J 6 bases short, with 23 bases between. The CDR3 has 16 amino acids. CDR3 protein: CASYSPALGSIQPQHF. CDR3 nucleotide sequence: TGTGCCAGCTACAGTCCGGCCCTAGGGAGTATTCAGCCCCAGCATTTT.

The rearrangement uses TRBV3-1 and TRBJ1-1, with D possibly TRBD1 on 6 matching bases. CDR3 length: 16 residues. Trimming shortened V by 0 bases and J by 4 bases, and 15 bases separated the two germline ends. Germline lookup yields CDR1 LGHDT and CDR2 YNNKEL (reference sequence). CDR3 region: CASSQDKWTDFTEAFF. The CDR3 DNA follows: TGTGCCAGCAGCCAAGATAAATGGACAGACTTCACTGAAGCTTTCTTT.

This clonotype has at least ten counts. V and J are TRBV14 and TRBJ2-1; tentative D call: TRBD2 (5 bases). Germline V gene data show CDR1 as SGHDN and CDR2 as FVKESK. V lost 1 base, J lost 12 bases, and 16 bases lay in between. The CDR3 has 14 amino acids. The CDR3 DNA is TGTGCCAGCAGCCAAGGCTTTGAGGGCAACGGGCAGTTCTTC. Protein sequence: CASSQGFEGNGQFF.

The rearrangement uses TRBV29-1 and TRBJ1-2, with a weak D call TRBD1 (5 bases). V lost 0 bases and J lost 8, with 10 bases in between. The CDR3 contains 12 residues. Germline V CDR1 and CDR2: SQVTM, ANQGSEA. For the CDR3, the DNA is TGCAGCGTTGAAGACAGGGCGCAGGGCTACACCTTC. Translated: CSVEDRAQGYTF.

The V and J genes are TRBV5-4 and TRBJ1-1; tentatively, D is TRBD1 (6 bases). CDR3 size: 16 residues. Trimming shortened V by 5 bases and J by 3 bases, and 20 bases separated the two germline ends. Per germline, CDR1 SGHNT and CDR2 YYREEE (reference sequence). Here the CDR3 DNA reads TGTGCCAGCAGAGGATCGGGGGGGCGCGGGCACACTGAAGCTTTCTTT. Translation gives CASRGSGGRGHTEAFF.

This clonotype has at least ten counts. The chain links TRBV20-1 to TRBJ1-2; the D is unclear. Germline loops: CDR1 DFQATT, CDR2 SNEGSKA (reference sequence). V was clipped by 6 bases and J by 2 bases, with 10 bases between them. The CDR3 has 12 amino acids. CDR3: CSALDENYGYTF. The DNA for the CDR3 is TGCAGTGCGTTAGATGAAAACTATGGCTACACCTTC.

This clonotype came up many times. This sequence joins TRBV10-3 and TRBJ1-2; 9 bases align to TRBD1. The CDR3 is made up of 16 amino acids. Trimming at V came to 3 bases and at J to 3 bases, leaving 8 bases not matched to a gene. Germline loops: CDR1 ENHRY, CDR2 SYGVKD. The CDR3 region has the DNA TGTGCCATCAGTGAATCTTCCGGGACAGGGCACTATGGCTACACCTTC. This encodes CAISESSGTGHYGYTF.

This clonotype has a count of ten or more. V gene TRBV6-4 combines with J gene TRBJ2-1; maybe TRBD2 (6 bases). Looked up from germline, CDR1 is MRHNA and CDR2 is SNTAGT. The CDR3 has 13 amino acids. V was shortened by 6 bases and J by 6 bases, with 12 bases between the two germline ends. The CDR3 region is CASSGTPGNEQFF. In DNA, the CDR3 is TGTGCCAGCAGCGGGACTCCAGGCAATGAGCAGTTCTTC.

This clonotype was counted many times. The chain is built from TRBV4-2 and TRBJ2-1; D unresolved. The CDR3 extends over 13 amino acids. Germline CDR1 LGHNA, CDR2 YNFKEQ. With 4 bases removed from V and 12 bases from J, the gap between germline ends came to 16 bases. The CDR3 DNA follows: TGTGCCAGCAGCCTCGACGCAAGGCGGCGGCAGTTCTTC. Residues: CASSLDARRRQFF.

Many counts were recorded for this clonotype. The genes are TRBV14 and TRBJ1-4, with 8 bases matching TRBD1. Trimming took 5 bases from V and 7 from J; bases not matched to a gene: 9. The germline V gene has CDR1 SGHDN and CDR2 FVKESK. The CDR3 has 15 residues. CDR3 bases: TGTGCCAGCAGCGAAAGGACAGGGATGAGTGAAAAACTGTTTTTT. Encoded protein: CASSERTGMSEKLFF.

This chain uses TRBV7-8 with TRBJ1-5, with D maybe TRBD1 (5 bases). V was shortened by 2 bases and J by 5 bases, with 19 bases between the two germline ends. The CDR3 sequence is 17 residues long. Per the germline V gene, CDR1 is SGHVS and CDR2 is FQNEAQ. The CDR3 here is CASSLNARGADHQPQHF. The CDR3, as DNA: TGTGCCAGCAGCTTAAATGCTAGAGGGGCTGATCATCAGCCCCAGCATTTT.

Many counts were recorded for this clonotype. V usage is TRBV24-1 and J usage is TRBJ2-1; D gene ambiguous. Germline V gene data show CDR1 as KGHDR and CDR2 as SFDVKD. This CDR3 comprises 14 residues. Trimming removed 4 bases from V and 7 bases from J, with 13 bases in between. The chain's CDR3 is CATSDPTHRNEQFF. The CDR3 region has the DNA TGTGCCACCAGTGACCCCACTCATCGGAATGAGCAGTTCTTC.

This rearrangement joins TRBV11-2 to TRBJ2-1, with 11 bases aligning to TRBD2. Losses at the gene ends were 3 bases for V and 10 bases for J; bases not matched to a gene: 8. From germline, CDR1 is SGHAT and CDR2 FQNNGV. The CDR3 extends over 15 amino acids. The chain's CDR3 is CASSLELAGVAEQFF. Written as DNA, the CDR3 is TGTGCCAGCAGCTTGGAACTAGCGGGAGTAGCAGAGCAGTTCTTC.

This clonotype came up many times. The chain uses TRBV12-3 or TRBV12-4 and TRBJ1-1; a possible D gene is TRBD1 (5 bases). Trimming cost V 2 bases and J 8 bases, with 12 bases left between them. The CDR3 loop spans 13 amino acids. The CDR3 spells CASSLNGASEAFF. CDR3 nucleotide sequence: TGTGCCAGCAGTTTAAATGGGGCTTCGGAAGCTTTCTTT.

This clonotype has only a few counts. The chain carries TRBV20-1 and TRBJ1-1, with D maybe TRBD1 (6 bases). V was trimmed by 7 bases and J by 4 bases, leaving 10 bases between them. The germline V gene encodes CDR1 DFQATT and CDR2 SNEGSKA (reference sequence). This CDR3 spans 11 amino acids. The CDR3 here is CSVRGGTEAFF. In DNA form, the CDR3 reads TGCAGTGTGAGGGGGGGCACTGAAGCTTTCTTT.

This clonotype has a count of ten or more. The chain carries TRBV18 and TRBJ1-4, with D uncertain. The V gene's germline CDR1 is KGHSH and CDR2 LQKENI. CDR3 length: 11 residues. V shed 8 bases and J shed 6 bases, with 7 bases lying between them. The DNA for the CDR3 is TGTGCCAGCAGCCCCGATGAAAAACTGTTTTTT. Its translation is CASSPDEKLFF.

This clonotype occurred many times. The rearrangement joins TRBV29-1 to TRBJ1-1; TRBD1 matches 10 bases. This CDR3 contains 11 residues. Trimming removed 7 bases from V and 5 bases from J; junction bases left unmatched: 1. CDR1 is SQVTM and CDR2 is ANQGSEA in the germline V gene. CDR3 region: CSGQGATEAFF. CDR3 DNA sequence: TGCAGCGGACAGGGGGCGACTGAAGCTTTCTTT.

This chain joins TRBV13 and TRBJ2-3; 11 bases fit TRBD2. There are 16 residues in the CDR3. Trimming removed 4 bases from V and 5 bases from J; junction bases left unmatched: 8. Germline V CDR1 and CDR2: PRHDT, FYEKMQ (reference sequence). CDR3 protein: CASSSPTSGVGDTQYF. DNA of the CDR3: TGTGCCAGCAGCTCCCCGACTAGCGGGGTTGGAGATACGCAGTATTTT.

Many counts were recorded for this clonotype. The J gene is TRBJ2-3, the V gene TRBV7-8; D remains unclear. CDR1 and CDR2 (germline): SGHVS, FQNEAQ. This CDR3 contains 15 residues. Between the trimmed V and J ends, which lost 4 bases and 4 bases, there was a span of 15 bases. CDR3: CASSSRRWRSDTQYF. DNA for the CDR3: TGTGCCAGCAGCTCACGACGGTGGCGGTCAGATACGCAGTATTTT.

This clonotype was observed a few times. V usage is TRBV12-3 or TRBV12-4 and J usage is TRBJ2-7; 8 positions match TRBD2. The length of the CDR3 is 14 residues. V shed 3 bases and J 4 bases; nucleotides not matched to a gene: 5. CDR3: CASSFGSGSYEQYF. CDR3 nucleotide sequence: TGTGCCAGCAGTTTTGGAAGCGGGAGTTACGAGCAGTACTTC.

This clonotype was picked up a small number of times. The rearrangement uses TRBV28 and TRBJ1-5; D not resolved. Trimming took 2 bases from V and 3 from J, leaving 11 bases between them. This CDR3 contains 15 residues. CDR1 is MDHEN and CDR2 is SYDVKM in the germline V gene. The CDR3, as DNA: TGTGCCAGCAGTTTAAGTTCCGGGTACAATCAGCCCCAGCATTTT. Translated: CASSLSSGYNQPQHF.